These 13 T cell receptor beta chains share one sample of origin, sequenced in a study of OX40 agonist ivuxolimab in advanced cancers. This table comes from immunoSEQ multiplex PCR, and its TCRdb copy is limited to in-frame clones, with some not included. The sample has 60,000 or so clones, around 85% seen once. Sequences were derived from CD4+ or CD8+ T cells sorted from blood, sampled in a trial of the OX40 agonist ivuxolimab. All receptors come from an adult with an advanced solid tumor such as melanoma, head and neck, liver or kidney cancer.

The chain employs TRBV28 and TRBJ1-2; no reliable D call. The V end lost 7 bases, the J end lost 4 bases, and 16 bases lay between the germline ends. This CDR3 region has 14 residues. CDR1 is MDHEN and CDR2 is SYDVKM in the germline V gene. The DNA for the CDR3 is TGTGCCAGCACCCCAAGGACCTTTACCTATGGCTACACCTTC. Protein sequence: CASTPRTFTYGYTF.

CDR3 residues: CASSRYGGANEAFF. The CDR3 DNA is TGTGCCAGCAGCCGGTATGGGGGGGCCAATGAAGCTTTCTTT. The chain links TRBV5-6 to TRBJ1-1; D possibly corresponds to TRBD1 (6 bases). Germline-derived CDR1 and CDR2 are SGHDT and YYEEEE. The germline V and J ends were trimmed by 4 bases and 7 bases, with 17 bases remaining between them. This CDR3 region has 14 residues.

CDR3 sequence reads: CASSRPGSRLGGETQYF. In nucleotides, the CDR3 is TGTGCCAGCAGCCGACCCGGCAGTCGGCTCGGGGGAGAGACCCAGTACTTC. The chain has TRBV11-2 and TRBJ2-5, with D possibly matching TRBD2 (6 bases). CDR3 size: 17 residues. Per germline, CDR1 SGHAT and CDR2 FQNNGV. Trimming shortened V by 5 bases and J by 4 bases, and 23 bases separated the two germline ends.

This clone was counted between two and nine times. The chain recombines TRBV7-9 with TRBJ1-1; D is uncertain. The germline V and J ends were trimmed by 3 bases and 4 bases, with 18 bases remaining between them. The CDR3 has 16 residues. Germline V gene sequence: CDR1 SEHNR, CDR2 FQNEAQ (reference sequence). DNA for the CDR3: TGTGCCAGCAGCTTCCCCCACAGCGGGTTGTCCACTGAAGCTTTCTTT. Translating it yields CASSFPHSGLSTEAFF. Supplemented by reference TRBV7-9 and TRBJ1-1, the full variable domain reads DTGVSQNPRHKITKRGQNVTFRCDPISEHNRLYWYRQTLGQGPEFLTYFQNEAQLEKSRLLSDRFSAERPKGSFSTLEIQRTEQGDSAMYLCASSFPHSGLSTEAFFGQGTRLTVV.

V and J are TRBV14 and TRBJ2-3, with TRBD1 as a possible D gene (6 bases). The CDR3 consists of 15 residues. Trimming cost V 5 bases and J 1 base, with 13 bases left between them. Germline CDR1 reads SGHDN; CDR2 reads FVKESK. CDR3 protein: CASSSYRVRTDTQYF. The CDR3 DNA follows: TGTGCCAGCAGCTCCTACAGGGTCCGCACAGATACGCAGTATTTT.

V gene TRBV4-3 combines with J gene TRBJ1-2, with D unresolved. V shed 0 bases and J shed 6 bases, with 11 bases lying between them. Germline CDR1 is LGHNA and CDR2 is YSLEER. The CDR3 is 14 residues long. DNA for the CDR3: TGCGCCAGCAGCCAAGAGGCAGGCATCCATGGCTACACCTTC. This gives the protein CASSQEAGIHGYTF.

The gene calls are TRBV2 and TRBJ1-1; D gene unclear. This CDR3 spans 12 amino acids. Trimming shortened V by 8 bases and J by 5 bases, and 12 bases separated the two germline ends. The germline CDR1 and CDR2 sequences are SNHLY and FYNNEI. The CDR3 coding sequence is TGTGCCAGCGGGTCAAGAAGGACTGAAGCTTTCTTT. This gives the protein CASGSRRTEAFF.

The CDR3 DNA reads TGTGCCAGCAGCTTACGGGACAGGGGGCACAATGAGCAGTTCTTC. It codes for CASSLRDRGHNEQFF. The rearrangement uses TRBV13 and TRBJ2-1; 12 bases fit TRBD1. The length of the CDR3 is 15 residues. V dropped 2 bases and J dropped 5; count of bases not matched to a gene: 1. The V gene's germline CDR1 is PRHDT and CDR2 FYEKMQ (reference sequence).

The V call is TRBV2, the J call TRBJ2-7, with 7 bases that match TRBD1. The CDR3 is 13 amino acids. In germline, CDR1 is SNHLY, CDR2 FYNNEI. V lost 8 bases to trimming and J lost 4 bases; unmatched junction nucleotides: 8. DNA for the CDR3: TGTGCCAGCCACTCGGGACAGAGTTACGAGCAGTACTTC. The encoded protein is CASHSGQSYEQYF.

The rearrangement uses TRBV4-2 and TRBJ2-7, with 10 bases identical to TRBD2. V lost 2 bases, J lost 2 bases, and 0 bases stayed unmatched. This CDR3 has 14 amino acids. Germline-derived CDR1 and CDR2 are LGHNA and YNFKEQ. The CDR3 protein is CASSQLAGAYEQYF. CDR3 nucleotide sequence: TGTGCCAGCAGCCAACTAGCGGGGGCCTACGAGCAGTACTTC.

The V gene is TRBV29-1, the J gene TRBJ1-1, with D perhaps TRBD1 (5 bases). Germline CDR1 and CDR2: SQVTM and ANQGSEA. The CDR3 covers 13 residues. With 7 bases removed from V and 4 bases from J, the gap between germline ends came to 16 bases. CDR3 bases: TGCAGCGGAACAGGTAATGGCGGCACTGAAGCTTTCTTT. Protein: CSGTGNGGTEAFF.

The chain combines TRBV14 with TRBJ1-1; TRBD1 matches at 10 bases. V lost 3 bases, J lost 7 bases, and 23 bases stayed unmatched. CDR1 SGHDN and CDR2 FVKESK come from the germline V gene. This CDR3 is 20 amino acids long. CDR3 protein: CASSQAPTGTGVGPAFEAFF. As DNA, the CDR3 is TGTGCCAGCAGCCAGGCTCCGACCGGGACAGGGGTCGGGCCCGCTTTTGAAGCTTTCTTT.

V usage is TRBV9 and J usage is TRBJ1-3; 7 bases line up with TRBD1. J lost 4 bases, V lost 4 bases, and 8 bases had no gene match. There are 15 residues in the CDR3. CDR1 SGDLS and CDR2 YYNGEE come from the germline V gene. CDR3: CASSPQGTSGNTIYF. The DNA for the CDR3 is TGTGCCAGCAGCCCACAGGGGACTTCAGGAAACACCATATATTTT.